The 2 T cell receptor beta chains given below trace back to one sample, sequenced in a study of spatial heterogeneity in lung cancer. Study-level points and caveats: The number of expanded tumor alpha and beta chains correlated with mutation number.

Time point reported: sample taken at primary tumor resection. TCRdb processed the 5' RACE reads anew with MiXCR; each CDR3 protein has one entry. This table has some 97,000 distinct CDR3 sequences, approximately 4.4% appearing once. Their specific antigens are unknown. The sequenced sample was lung tumor tissue, obtained at surgery. The origin of the receptors is a male donor with early-stage non-small cell lung cancer.

This clonotype was counted ten times or more. The chain joins TRBV4-2 to TRBJ1-1; 8 nucleotides line up with TRBD1. The germline gives CDR1 LGHNA, CDR2 YNFKEQ. The CDR3 consists of 12 residues. J gave up 10 bases and V 1 base, and 2 bases lay outside the gene matches. The CDR3 coding sequence is TGTGCCAGCAGCCAAGGCGACAGGGGAGCTTTCTTT. Amino acid sequence: CASSQGDRGAFF.

This clonotype was seen only a few times. The chain is built from TRBV12-5 and TRBJ1-2; 8 nucleotides agree with TRBD1. Germline values: CDR1 LGHNT, CDR2 FRNRAP. The CDR3 loop spans 13 amino acids. Trimming took 3 bases from V and 6 from J; bases not matched to a gene: 3. This CDR3 reads CASGFGQGDGYTF. The CDR3 DNA reads TGTGCTAGTGGTTTTGGACAGGGCGATGGCTACACCTTC.